The rows below give T cell receptor beta chains drawn from one sample of a study of tumor-infiltrating lymphocytes in primary liver carcinoma. In TCRdb, the multiplex PCR reads were re-called with MiXCR into one record per CDR3 protein. The sample includes 90,000 to 150,000 distinct CDR3 sequences, around 70% of them seen just once. The sequenced sample was tumor-adjacent normal liver tissue. The receptors were sampled from a woman aged 55 to 70 with primary liver carcinoma and hepatitis B virus infection. Both conserved end residues are part of each CDR3. The order of the fields is clone size, D gene, J gene, V gene, CDR3 protein, CDR3 DNA. The D gene is left open where the match is weak. Not every row has a clone size; where given, it reads once, few, many or a size class.

size: many
D: NA
J: TRBJ2-1
V: TRBV6-5
CDR3: CASSYSGGYNEQFF
DNA: TGTGCCAGCAGTTACTCGGGGGGTTACAATGAGCAGTTCTTC

size: many
D: TRBD2
J: TRBJ2-3
V: TRBV29-1
CDR3: CSAPTSGTDTQYF
DNA: TGCAGCGCCCCGACTAGCGGCACAGATACGCAGTATTTT

size: NA
D: NA
J: TRBJ2-1
V: TRBV11-2
CDR3: CASSSIVGTREQFF
DNA: TGTGCCAGCAGCTCCATAGTAGGGACGCGTGAGCAGTTCTTC

size: many
D: TRBD1
J: TRBJ2-5
V: TRBV28
CDR3: CASNRQGKRQETQYF
DNA: TGTGCCAGCAATCGACAGGGGAAGAGGCAAGAGACCCAGTACTTC

size: NA
D: TRBD1
J: TRBJ1-5
V: TRBV6-6
CDR3: CTSSSRQGSNQPQHF
DNA: TGTACGAGCAGTTCCAGACAGGGCAGCAATCAGCCCCAGCATTTT

size: NA
D: TRBD1
J: TRBJ2-2
V: TRBV11-2
CDR3: CASSLDRTGGLFF
DNA: TGTGCCAGCAGCTTAGATAGAACAGGGGGGCTGTTTTTT

size: NA
D: NA
J: TRBJ1-5
V: TRBV4-1
CDR3: CASSLIFGTYDRPQRF
DNA: TGCGCCAGCAGCCTAATCTTCGGGACATACGATCGGCCCCAGCGTTTT

size: few
D: NA
J: TRBJ2-3
V: TRBV11-2
CDR3: CVSSLVGASTDTRYF
DNA: TGTGTCAGCAGCTTAGTCGGTGCTAGCACAGATACGCGGTATTTT

size: NA
D: NA
J: TRBJ2-2
V: TRBV11-2
CDR3: CASSDGRNTKTGELFF
DNA: TGTGCCAGCAGCGACGGACGCAACACGAAGACAGGTGAGCTGTTTTTC

size: NA
D: NA
J: TRBJ2-7
V: TRBV6-2/TRBV6-3
CDR3: CARIYPGREQYF
DNA: TGTGCCCGCATTTACCCAGGAAGAGAGCAGTACTTC

size: NA
D: NA
J: TRBJ1-1
V: TRBV7-9
CDR3: CVSRYRGMNTEAFF
DNA: TGTGTCAGCCGGTATAGAGGAATGAACACTGAAGCTTTCTTT

size: NA
D: TRBD2
J: TRBJ2-7
V: TRBV12-3/TRBV12-4
CDR3: CASGGTNVYDQYF
DNA: TGTGCCAGCGGCGGGACTAACGTCTACGATCAGTACTTC

size: medium-sized
D: NA
J: TRBJ2-3
V: TRBV29-1
CDR3: CSVGQTPDGSLADTQYF
DNA: TGCAGCGTTGGGCAAACCCCGGACGGAAGCCTTGCAGATACGCAGTATTTT

size: once
D: TRBD2
J: TRBJ2-3
V: TRBV4-2
CDR3: CASNQAGLAVGCF
DNA: TGTGCCAGCAACCAAGCGGGATTAGCGGTTGGGTGTTTT

size: once
D: TRBD1
J: TRBJ1-1
V: TRBV30
CDR3: CAWIPADRAPKAFF
DNA: TGTGCTTGGATACCTGCCGACAGGGCCCCTAAAGCTTTCTTT

size: many
D: TRBD1
J: TRBJ2-6
V: TRBV11-3
CDR3: CACSPRTGTSGANVLTF
DNA: TGTGCCTGCAGTCCTCGGACAGGGACCAGTGGGGCCAACGTCCTGACTTTC

size: NA
D: NA
J: TRBJ2-5
V: TRBV12-3/TRBV12-4
CDR3: CANKMGRIQESQYF
DNA: TGTGCCAACAAGATGGGACGGATCCAAGAGAGCCAGTACTTC

size: NA
D: TRBD1
J: TRBJ2-1
V: TRBV5-4
CDR3: CANSSPGTGVTNEQFF
DNA: TGTGCCAACAGCAGCCCCGGGACAGGAGTTACCAATGAGCAGTTCTTC

size: NA
D: NA
J: TRBJ2-1
V: TRBV5-4
CDR3: CASSMVLTHNEQFF
DNA: TGTGCCAGCAGCATGGTACTAACCCACAATGAGCAGTTCTTC

size: NA
D: NA
J: TRBJ2-7
V: TRBV12-3/TRBV12-4
CDR3: CAGSLTSGTQVYF
DNA: TGTGCCGGCAGTTTAACTTCGGGGACCCAGGTGTACTTC

size: NA
D: NA
J: TRBJ1-2
V: TRBV5-6
CDR3: CASSLESHYGYTF
DNA: TGTGCCAGCAGCTTGGAGTCACATTATGGCTACACCTTC

size: NA
D: NA
J: TRBJ2-3
V: TRBV27
CDR3: CASSPSPRTGDTQYF
DNA: TGTGCCAGCAGTCCCAGCCCGAGGACCGGAGATACGCAGTATTTT

size: NA
D: TRBD2
J: TRBJ2-3
V: TRBV6-6
CDR3: CASSYPPSGTAHNTQYF
DNA: TGTGCCAGCAGTTACCCTCCTAGCGGGACAGCGCATAATACACAGTATTTT

size: NA
D: NA
J: TRBJ2-7
V: TRBV6-6
CDR3: CDSSYSGSEQYF
DNA: TGTGACAGCAGTTACTCAGGCTCCGAGCAGTACTTC

size: NA
D: TRBD1
J: TRBJ2-7
V: TRBV6-2/TRBV6-3
CDR3: CASRYTMLTGSNEQYF
DNA: TGTGCCAGCAGATACACGATGTTGACAGGGAGTAATGAGCAGTACTTC

size: NA
D: NA
J: TRBJ2-1
V: TRBV6-1
CDR3: CASSEWVGRQFF
DNA: TGTGCCAGCAGTGAATGGGTAGGTCGGCAGTTCTTC

size: NA
D: NA
J: TRBJ2-5
V: TRBV28
CDR3: CASRQGSEIQYF
DNA: TGTGCCAGCAGGCAGGGGTCAGAGATCCAGTACTTC

size: once
D: TRBD1
J: TRBJ1-6
V: TRBV4-1
CDR3: CANSREGIGTDSPLHF
DNA: TGCGCCAACAGCCGAGAGGGCATCGGGACAGATTCACCCCTCCACTTT

size: NA
D: TRBD1
J: TRBJ2-1
V: TRBV6-5
CDR3: CASSPQGLAGGLNEQFF
DNA: TGTGCTAGCAGTCCCCAGGGGTTGGCAGGGGGTCTTAATGAGCAGTTCTTC

size: NA
D: NA
J: TRBJ2-1
V: TRBV11-2
CDR3: CASSLAGSHDEQFF
DNA: TGTGCCAGCAGCTTAGCAGGGAGTCACGATGAGCAGTTCTTC

size: many
D: NA
J: TRBJ1-1
V: TRBV5-1
CDR3: CASSTGVMNTEAFF
DNA: TGCGCCAGCAGTACAGGAGTCATGAACACTGAAGCTTTCTTT

size: NA
D: NA
J: TRBJ2-3
V: TRBV10-2
CDR3: CASSESIADEQYF
DNA: TGCGCCAGCAGTGAGTCGATCGCAGATGAGCAGTATTTT

size: many
D: NA
J: TRBJ2-4
V: TRBV29-1
CDR3: CSVEVRGRTKNIQYF
DNA: TGCAGCGTTGAAGTTCGTGGGAGGACTAAAAACATTCAGTACTTC

size: NA
D: NA
J: TRBJ1-1
V: TRBV29-1
CDR3: CSVGPGSNLGGNTEAFF
DNA: TGCAGCGTTGGGCCGGGCAGTAACTTAGGAGGGAACACTGAAGCTTTCTTT

size: NA
D: NA
J: TRBJ2-7
V: TRBV6-1
CDR3: CTIHAAKYGEQYF
DNA: TGTACCATCCACGCGGCGAAGTATGGAGAGCAGTATTTC

size: many
D: TRBD2
J: TRBJ2-7
V: TRBV6-1
CDR3: CASSDPRLAGTSYEQYF
DNA: TGTGCCAGCAGTGATCCCCGACTAGCGGGAACCTCCTACGAGCAGTACTTC

size: NA
D: NA
J: TRBJ2-2
V: TRBV2
CDR3: CVSNDEQGNAGELFF
DNA: TGTGTCAGCAATGACGAGCAGGGGAATGCCGGGGAGCTGTTTTTT

size: NA
D: NA
J: TRBJ2-4
V: TRBV11-2
CDR3: CASSHESKNIQYF
DNA: TGCGCCAGTTCACATGAGTCCAAAAACATTCAGTACTTC

size: NA
D: NA
J: TRBJ2-3
V: TRBV5-6
CDR3: CASSLGPTKTDTQYF
DNA: TGTGCCAGCAGCTTGGGCCCGACTAAGACAGATACGCAGTATTTT

size: NA
D: TRBD1
J: TRBJ1-2
V: TRBV20-1
CDR3: CSARRTGPSNYGYTF
DNA: TGCAGTGCTAGGCGGACAGGGCCGAGTAACTATGGCTACACCTTC

size: NA
D: NA
J: TRBJ2-1
V: TRBV6-1
CDR3: CAISEGQPLRYKQFF
DNA: TGTGCCATCAGTGAAGGGCAGCCTCTACGTTATAAGCAGTTCTTC

size: NA
D: NA
J: TRBJ1-5
V: TRBV11-2
CDR3: CASSLGPSRAENQSQHF
DNA: TGTGCTAGCAGCTTAGGCCCATCGAGGGCTGAGAATCAGTCCCAGCATTTT

size: NA
D: NA
J: TRBJ2-1
V: TRBV12-3/TRBV12-4
CDR3: CASSHTTTSVVRQQFF
DNA: TGTGCCAGCAGTCATACCACGACCAGTGTGGTTCGCCAGCAGTTCTTC

size: once
D: NA
J: TRBJ1-5
V: TRBV12-3/TRBV12-4
CDR3: CASRPDKGNQPQHF
DNA: TGTGCCAGCAGGCCTGACAAGGGGAATCAGCCCCAGCATTTT

size: NA
D: TRBD2
J: TRBJ2-1
V: TRBV11-2
CDR3: CASCLTSGRYSEQFF
DNA: TGTGCCAGCTGCCTCACTAGCGGAAGGTACAGTGAGCAGTTCTTC

size: many
D: NA
J: TRBJ2-7
V: TRBV5-1
CDR3: CASSLFGEQYF
DNA: TGCGCCAGCAGCTTGTTTGGCGAGCAGTACTTC

size: NA
D: TRBD1
J: TRBJ1-2
V: TRBV7-8
CDR3: CASGLQGAGYDYTF
DNA: TGTGCCAGTGGCCTACAGGGGGCGGGCTATGACTACACCTTC

size: many
D: NA
J: TRBJ1-5
V: TRBV10-3
CDR3: CAISESSGGFTQPQHF
DNA: TGTGCCATCAGTGAGTCGTCGGGGGGGTTTACTCAGCCCCAGCATTTT

size: NA
D: NA
J: TRBJ1-2
V: TRBV11-2
CDR3: CASNPNADYGYAF
DNA: TGTGCCAGCAACCCCAATGCAGACTATGGCTACGCCTTC

size: NA
D: TRBD1
J: TRBJ1-5
V: TRBV5-5
CDR3: CASSKAGGTGGNQPQHF
DNA: TGTGCCAGCAGCAAGGCAGGGGGGACAGGGGGCAACCAGCCCCAGCATTTT

size: many
D: TRBD2
J: TRBJ2-1
V: TRBV28
CDR3: CASGQTSGRTSYNEQFF
DNA: TGTGCCAGCGGACAGACTAGCGGGAGGACCTCCTACAATGAGCAGTTCTTC

size: NA
D: NA
J: TRBJ2-3
V: TRBV20-1
CDR3: CSAMGLLSTDTQYF
DNA: TGCAGTGCTATGGGACTTCTTAGCACAGATACGCAGTATTTT

size: NA
D: NA
J: TRBJ2-6
V: TRBV11-2
CDR3: CTSSPRRQTSGANALIF
DNA: TGTACCAGCAGCCCACGGAGACAGACCTCTGGGGCCAACGCCCTGATTTTC